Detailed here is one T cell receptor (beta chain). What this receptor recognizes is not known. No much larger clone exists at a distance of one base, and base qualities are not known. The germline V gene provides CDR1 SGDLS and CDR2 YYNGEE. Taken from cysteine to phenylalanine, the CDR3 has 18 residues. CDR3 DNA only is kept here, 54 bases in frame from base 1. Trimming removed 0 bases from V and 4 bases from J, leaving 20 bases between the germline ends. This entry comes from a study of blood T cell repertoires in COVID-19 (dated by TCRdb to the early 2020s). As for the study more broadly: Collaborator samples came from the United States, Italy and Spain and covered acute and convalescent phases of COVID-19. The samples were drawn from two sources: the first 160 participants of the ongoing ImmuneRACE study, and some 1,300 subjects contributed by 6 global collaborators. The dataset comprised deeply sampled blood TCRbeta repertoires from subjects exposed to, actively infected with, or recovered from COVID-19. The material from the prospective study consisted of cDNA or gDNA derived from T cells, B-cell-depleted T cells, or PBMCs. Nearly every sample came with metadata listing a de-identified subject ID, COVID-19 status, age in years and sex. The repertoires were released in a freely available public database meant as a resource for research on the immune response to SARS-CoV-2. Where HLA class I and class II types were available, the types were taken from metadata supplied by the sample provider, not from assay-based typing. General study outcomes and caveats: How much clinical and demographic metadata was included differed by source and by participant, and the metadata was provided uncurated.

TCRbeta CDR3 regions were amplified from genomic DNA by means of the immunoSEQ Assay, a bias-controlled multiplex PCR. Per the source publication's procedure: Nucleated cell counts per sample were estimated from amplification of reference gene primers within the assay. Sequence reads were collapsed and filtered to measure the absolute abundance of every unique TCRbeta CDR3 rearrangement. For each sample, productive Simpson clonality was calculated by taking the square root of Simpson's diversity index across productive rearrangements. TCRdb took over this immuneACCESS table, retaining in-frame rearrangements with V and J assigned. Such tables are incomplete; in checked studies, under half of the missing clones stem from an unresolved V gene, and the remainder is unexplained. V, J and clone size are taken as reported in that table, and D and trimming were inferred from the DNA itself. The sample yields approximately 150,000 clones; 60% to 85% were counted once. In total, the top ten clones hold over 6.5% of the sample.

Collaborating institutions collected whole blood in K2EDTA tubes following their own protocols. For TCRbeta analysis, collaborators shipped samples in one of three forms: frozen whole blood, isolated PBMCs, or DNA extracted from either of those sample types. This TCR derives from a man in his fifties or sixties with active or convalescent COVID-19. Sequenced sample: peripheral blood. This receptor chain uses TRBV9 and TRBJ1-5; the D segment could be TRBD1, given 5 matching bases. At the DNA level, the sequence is TGTGCCAGCAGCGTAGGGATCCGGAGGGGTAGTCAGAATCAGCCCCAGCATTTT. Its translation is CASSVGIRRGSQNQPQHF.